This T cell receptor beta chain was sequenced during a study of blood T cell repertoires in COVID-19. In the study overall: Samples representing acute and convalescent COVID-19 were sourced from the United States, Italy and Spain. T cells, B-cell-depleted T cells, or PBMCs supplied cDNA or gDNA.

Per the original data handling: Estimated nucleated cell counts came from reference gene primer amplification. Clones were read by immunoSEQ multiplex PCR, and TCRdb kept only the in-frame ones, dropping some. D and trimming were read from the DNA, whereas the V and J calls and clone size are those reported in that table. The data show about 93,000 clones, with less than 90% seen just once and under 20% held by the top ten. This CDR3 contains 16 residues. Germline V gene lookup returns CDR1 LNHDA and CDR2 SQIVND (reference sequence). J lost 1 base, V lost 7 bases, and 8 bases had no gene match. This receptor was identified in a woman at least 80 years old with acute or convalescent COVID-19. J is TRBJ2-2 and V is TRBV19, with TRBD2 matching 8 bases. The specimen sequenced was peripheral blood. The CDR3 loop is CASTPLRGGNTGELFF. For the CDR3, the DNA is TGTGCCAGTACCCCCCTCCGGGGGGGGAACACCGGGGAGCTGTTTTTT. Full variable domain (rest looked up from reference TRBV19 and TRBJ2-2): DGGITQSPKYLFRKEGQNVTLSCEQNLNHDAMYWYRQDPGQGLRLIYYSQIVNDFQKGDIAEGYSVSREKKESFPLTVTSAQKNPTAFYLCASTPLRGGNTGELFFGEGSRLTVL.